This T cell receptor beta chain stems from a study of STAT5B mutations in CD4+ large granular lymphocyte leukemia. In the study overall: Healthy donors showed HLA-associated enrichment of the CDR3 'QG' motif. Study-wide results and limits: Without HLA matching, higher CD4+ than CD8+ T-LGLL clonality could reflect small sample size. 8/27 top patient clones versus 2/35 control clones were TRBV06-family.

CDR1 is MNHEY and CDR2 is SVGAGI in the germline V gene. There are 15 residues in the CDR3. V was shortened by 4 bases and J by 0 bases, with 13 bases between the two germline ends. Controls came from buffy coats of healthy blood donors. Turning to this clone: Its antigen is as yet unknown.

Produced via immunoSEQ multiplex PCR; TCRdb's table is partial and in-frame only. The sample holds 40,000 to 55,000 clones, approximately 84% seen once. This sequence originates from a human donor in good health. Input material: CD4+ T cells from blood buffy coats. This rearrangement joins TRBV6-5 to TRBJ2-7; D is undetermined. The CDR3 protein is CASSSSGRSSYEQYF. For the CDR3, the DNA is TGTGCCAGCAGTTCGTCGGGCAGGAGCTCCTACGAGCAGTACTTC.